These 25 T cell receptor beta chains came from one sample sequenced in a study of vaccination and CD4 T cells after COVID-19. Their cognate antigens are unknown. Treatment of the sample: roughly 11-day PBMC culture with coronavirus spike peptide pools or control peptides (ViraFEST assay). An unexposed donor provided the CD4+ T cells, which were collected before the COVID-19 pandemic (2011-2018). Cultured CD4+ T-cell DNA underwent Oncomine TCR Beta short-read sequencing. TCRdb re-derived calls from the PCR reads in MiXCR, one entry per CDR3 protein. This table has about 7,000 distinct CDR3 sequences, roughly 30% appearing once. Sequencing used CD4+ T cells from blood, cultured in vitro. These receptors came from a human donor in good health.

The V call is TRBV6-2 or TRBV6-3, the J call TRBJ1-2, with D unresolved. The CDR3 covers 16 residues. V was clipped by 7 bases and J by 8 bases, with 26 bases between them. Germline values: CDR1 MNHEY, CDR2 SVGEGT. The CDR3 nucleotides are TGTGCCAGCAACTACTCCCCTCACGGGGTTCTAAAAGGCTACACCTTC. Protein sequence: CASNYSPHGVLKGYTF.

The chain combines TRBV7-2 with TRBJ1-5, with D possibly matching TRBD1 (5 bases). This CDR3 is 13 amino acids long. From germline, CDR1 is SGHTA and CDR2 FQGNSA. V lost 5 bases and J lost 9, with 14 bases in between. DNA of the CDR3: TGTGCCAGCAGCAAAGGGGCCGGGGGGCCCCAGCATTTT. Residues: CASSKGAGGPQHF.

This clonotype was detected only a few times. The CDR3 bases are TGTGCCAGCGCGGCGCGGGAGACTAACTATGGCTACACCTTC. Its translation: CASAARETNYGYTF. This chain uses TRBV19 with TRBJ1-2; D call uncertain. The CDR3 loop spans 14 amino acids. Germline values: CDR1 LNHDA, CDR2 SQIVND (reference sequence). The germline V and J ends were trimmed by 9 bases and 0 bases, with 14 bases remaining between them.

The chain is built from TRBV19 and TRBJ1-1; TRBD1 matches at 10 bases. Germline V gives CDR1 LNHDA, CDR2 SQIVND (reference sequence). V shed 7 bases, J shed 10 bases, and the junction held 18 bases outside the gene matches. There are 16 residues in the CDR3. In DNA, the CDR3 is TGTGCCAGTACCAACCGACCGGGACAGGGGAGAAGGGGAGCTTTCTTT. It specifies CASTNRPGQGRRGAFF.

This clonotype was seen a handful of times. This chain uses TRBV6-1 with TRBJ1-3; D is undetermined. V lost 8 bases to trimming and J lost 2 bases, with 10 bases between them. CDR3 length: 13 residues. Germline V gene sequence: CDR1 MNHNS, CDR2 SASEGT. The CDR3 nucleotides read TGTGCCAGCGCAGGAGTTACTGGAAACACCATATATTTT. Amino acid sequence: CASAGVTGNTIYF.

The gene calls are TRBV2 and TRBJ2-7; TRBD2 matches at 11 bases. This CDR3 region has 16 residues. The junction had 8 bases not matched to a gene; V was cut back by 5 bases and J by 2 bases. Germline CDR1 is SNHLY and CDR2 is FYNNEI. The CDR3, as DNA: TGTGCCAGCAGTCCCTGGACTAGCGGGCCGACCTACGAGCAGTACTTC. Protein product: CASSPWTSGPTYEQYF.

This clonotype has just one count. V usage is TRBV15 and J usage is TRBJ2-7; D is undetermined. The germline V and J ends were trimmed by 7 bases and 3 bases, with 13 bases remaining between them. The CDR3 has 13 amino acids. The germline CDR1 and CDR2 sequences are LNHNV and YYDKDF (reference sequence). The CDR3 DNA reads as TGTGCCACCACCCTGAACATAGACTACGAGCAGTACTTC. Translating it yields CATTLNIDYEQYF.

V is TRBV5-4 and J is TRBJ1-6; D gene ambiguous. Germline values: CDR1 SGHNT, CDR2 YYREEE (reference sequence). V lost 4 bases and J 1 base, leaving 15 bases between the germline ends. The length of the CDR3 is 17 residues. The CDR3 protein is CASSPSGVSSYNSPLHF. CDR3 bases: TGTGCCAGCAGCCCGAGCGGAGTTTCATCCTATAATTCACCCCTCCACTTT.

The chain recombines TRBV6-4 with TRBJ1-1; D uncertain. The germline V gene has CDR1 MRHNA and CDR2 SNTAGT. The V gene lost 0 bases and the J gene lost 1 base, with 6 bases spanning the gap. This CDR3 spans 14 amino acids. Here the CDR3 reads CASSDSNRNTEAFF. The CDR3, as DNA: TGTGCCAGCAGTGACTCGAATCGGAACACTGAAGCTTTCTTT.

In its sample, this clonotype was seen a few times. The V and J genes are TRBV19 and TRBJ1-3; D unresolved. Trimming removed 3 bases at V and 0 bases at J, with 12 bases between. The CDR3 covers 16 residues. Germline assignment: CDR1 LNHDA and CDR2 SQIVND (reference sequence). CDR3 DNA: TGTGCCAGTAGTATGGGTCTATGGAGCTCTGGAAACACCATATATTTT. Translated, it gives CASSMGLWSSGNTIYF.

This chain joins TRBV2 and TRBJ2-3; D is ambiguous. The CDR3 covers 12 residues. Germline assignment: CDR1 SNHLY and CDR2 FYNNEI. V was shortened by 6 bases and J by 2 bases, with 6 bases between the two germline ends. CDR3 in amino acids: CASRVTTDTQYF. As DNA, the CDR3 is TGTGCCAGCAGGGTCACCACAGATACGCAGTATTTT.

This clonotype was picked up a small number of times. The rearrangement links TRBV6-1 to TRBJ1-5; the match to TRBD1 covers 7 bases. Germline CDR1 and CDR2: MNHNS and SASEGT. The J segment lost 0 bases and the V segment lost 6 bases, leaving 5 bases of the junction unmatched. This CDR3 contains 15 residues. The DNA of the CDR3 is TGTGCCAGCAGAGAGACAGGGATTAGCAATCAGCCCCAGCATTTT. This sequence encodes CASRETGISNQPQHF.

The chain uses TRBV6-5 and TRBJ1-2, with a possible D match to TRBD1 (5 bases). CDR1 and CDR2 from the germline V gene are MNHEY and SVGAGI. The V and J ends lost 2 bases and 2 bases respectively, with 18 bases between them. The CDR3 has 17 residues. This chain's CDR3 is CASSYDAQDLINYGYTF. The CDR3 coding sequence is TGTGCCAGCAGTTACGACGCACAGGACCTTATCAACTATGGCTACACCTTC.

The chain has TRBV28 and TRBJ2-5, with a tentative D call TRBD1 (6 bases). The CDR3 length is 15 residues. The germline V gene encodes CDR1 MDHEN and CDR2 SYDVKM. The V gene lost 9 bases and the J gene lost 0 bases, with 17 bases spanning the gap. The CDR3 protein is CASKQGKTYQETQYF. The CDR3 region has the DNA TGTGCCAGTAAACAGGGAAAGACGTACCAAGAGACCCAGTACTTC.

This clonotype was recorded a few times. This sequence joins TRBV2 and TRBJ1-2; 8 bases are a match to TRBD1. With V trimmed by 2 bases and J by 5 bases, 4 bases remained unmatched. CDR3 length: 14 residues. Germline CDR1 and CDR2: SNHLY and FYNNEI. The CDR3 nucleotides are TGTGCCAGCAGTGAAACCCAGGGGGCTTATGGCTACACCTTC. Its translation is CASSETQGAYGYTF. The variable domain in full, completed from reference TRBV2 and TRBJ1-2, reads EPEVTQTPSHQVTQMGQEVILRCVPISNHLYFYWYRQILGQKVEFLVSFYNNEISEKSEIFDDQFSVERPDGSNFTLKIRSTKLEDSAMYFCASSETQGAYGYTFGSGTRLTVV.

V gene TRBV6-5 combines with J gene TRBJ1-3, with D possibly being TRBD1 (5 bases). V was cut by 0 bases and J by 5 bases, with 17 bases left in between. CDR1 and CDR2 from the germline V gene are MNHEY and SVGAGI. The CDR3 has 17 amino acids. DNA for the CDR3: TGTGCCAGCAGTTACTCGACTCGCAGGGACCTTCGAAACACCATATATTTT. This sequence encodes CASSYSTRRDLRNTIYF.

This clonotype was detected a few times. The CDR3 here is CASSEGRGKETQYF. The CDR3 bases are TGCGCCAGCAGTGAGGGCAGGGGGAAAGAGACCCAGTACTTC. J is TRBJ2-5 and V is TRBV10-1; TRBD1 agrees at 7 bases. The V segment lost 2 bases and the J segment 3 bases; nucleotides outside the gene matches: 3. Germline CDR1 is WNHNN and CDR2 is SYGVQD (reference sequence). CDR3 length: 14 residues.

The chain recombines TRBV7-8 with TRBJ2-7; weak D call: TRBD2 (6 bases). This CDR3 region has 14 residues. The germline gives CDR1 SGHVS, CDR2 FQNEAQ. Trimming left V 2 bases short and J 0 bases short, with 8 bases between. The CDR3 bases are TGTGCCAGCAGCTTAATGGGGGGCTCCTACGAGCAGTACTTC. Its translation is CASSLMGGSYEQYF.

The rearrangement joins TRBV25-1 to TRBJ2-2; 8 bases fit TRBD1. Germline V lookup: CDR1 MGHDK, CDR2 SYGVNS. The CDR3 has 16 residues. Trimming removed 3 bases from V and 0 bases from J; junction bases left unmatched: 3. CDR3 nucleotide sequence: TGTGCCAGCAGTGATCTGGGACAGGCGAACACCGGGGAGCTGTTTTTT. This translates into CASSDLGQANTGELFF.

This sequence joins TRBV29-1 and TRBJ2-5; possibly TRBD2 for D (6 bases). V gave up 4 bases and J gave up 6 bases, with 12 bases separating them. Germline CDR1 SQVTM, CDR2 ANQGSEA. The CDR3 is made up of 12 amino acids. CDR3 DNA: TGCAGCGTTGTAGGAGGGGTGAAGACCCAGTACTTC. It translates to CSVVGGVKTQYF.

This chain links TRBV12-3 or TRBV12-4 with TRBJ2-5; 15 nucleotides agree with TRBD2. The CDR3 has 16 residues. The trim removed 6 bases at V and 7 bases at J, leaving 9 bases unmatched. CDR3 nucleotides: TGTGCCAGCAGCTCGGGACTAGCGGGAGGATTCGGGACCCAGTACTTC. Protein sequence: CASSSGLAGGFGTQYF.

In its sample, this clonotype was seen a few times. This chain connects TRBV21-1 to TRBJ1-2; the listed D gene, TRBD1, was not tested against the DNA. TRBV21-1 is marked as a pseudogene. The CDR3 sequence is 19 residues long. CDR3 sequence reads: CASSPVSRDPPPFYYGYTF. CDR3 DNA sequence: TGTGCCAGCAGCCCAGTCAGCCGGGACCCTCCCCCCTTTTACTATGGCTACACCTTC.

The CDR3 region has the DNA TGTGCCAGCAGTTTAGCGGGGCCAGATACGCAGTATTTT. This translates into CASSLAGPDTQYF. The gene calls are TRBV6-5 and TRBJ2-3; TRBD2 aligns across 8 bases. V lost 4 bases to trimming and J lost 4 bases; unmatched junction nucleotides: 1. Germline CDR1 is MNHEY and CDR2 is SVGAGI. The CDR3 sequence is 13 residues long.

This clonotype was recorded a few times. The genes are TRBV6-4 and TRBJ2-7, with D tentatively TRBD2 (6 bases). Trimming shortened V by 4 bases and J by 3 bases, and 19 bases separated the two germline ends. Germline CDR1 reads MRHNA; CDR2 reads SNTAGT. The CDR3 has 16 residues. CDR3 residues: CASSAPGLEDLYEQYF. CDR3 coding DNA: TGTGCCAGCAGTGCCCCGGGACTCGAGGACCTCTACGAGCAGTACTTC.

This chain's CDR3 is CSATLGQGSTEAFF. CDR3 DNA sequence: TGCAGTGCGACCCTGGGACAGGGTTCCACTGAAGCTTTCTTT. The chain links TRBV20-1 to TRBJ1-1, with 9 bases fitting TRBD1. The germline V gene encodes CDR1 DFQATT and CDR2 SNEGSKA (reference sequence). V dropped 6 bases and J dropped 4; count of bases not matched to a gene: 9. This CDR3 is 14 amino acids long.